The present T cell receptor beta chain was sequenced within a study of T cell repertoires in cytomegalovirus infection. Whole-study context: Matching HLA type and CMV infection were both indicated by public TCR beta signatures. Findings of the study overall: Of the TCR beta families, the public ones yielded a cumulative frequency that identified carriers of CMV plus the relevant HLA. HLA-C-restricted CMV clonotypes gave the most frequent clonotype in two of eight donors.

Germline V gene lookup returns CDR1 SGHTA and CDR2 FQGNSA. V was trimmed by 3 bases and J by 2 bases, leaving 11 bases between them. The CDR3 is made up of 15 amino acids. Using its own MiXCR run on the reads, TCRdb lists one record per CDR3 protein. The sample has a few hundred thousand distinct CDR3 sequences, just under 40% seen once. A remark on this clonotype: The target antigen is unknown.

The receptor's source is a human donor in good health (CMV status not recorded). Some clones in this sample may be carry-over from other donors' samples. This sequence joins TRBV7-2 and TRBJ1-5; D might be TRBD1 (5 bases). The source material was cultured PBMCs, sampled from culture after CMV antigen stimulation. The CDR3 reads CASSFSPGGNQPQHF. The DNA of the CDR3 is TGTGCCAGCAGCTTCTCTCCGGGGGGCAATCAGCCCCAGCATTTT.